Below, 10 T cell receptor beta chains from the same sample are listed, as sequenced in a study of human T cells and chemical hapten exposure. TCRdb recomputed calls from the RACE reads with MiXCR, one row per CDR3 protein. The sample holds roughly 250,000 distinct CDR3 sequences; 7.5% to 9% are singletons and the top ten take 2% to 2.5%. Time point here: pre-sensitization, week 0. Treatment given: therapeutic diphenylcyclopropenone sensitization with weekly scalp DPC. Here the sequenced sample was whole blood, taken in connection with sensitization to the hapten diphenylcyclopropenone (DPC). Receptor source: a middle-aged woman with alopecia areata. Some clones in this sample may be carry-over from other donors' samples.

The chain couples TRBV12-3 or TRBV12-4 to TRBJ2-7, with D unresolved. The CDR3 is 13 amino acids. Trimming stripped 2 bases from V and 6 bases from J, with 11 bases between. CDR3 nucleotides: TGTGCCAGCAGTTTACTCCTAGACGCCGAGCAGTACTTC. Translated: CASSLLLDAEQYF.

This chain uses TRBV7-9 with TRBJ1-1; no clear D gene. The CDR3 is made up of 12 amino acids. Germline-derived CDR1 and CDR2 are SEHNR and FQNEAQ (reference sequence). The V and J ends lost 3 bases and 6 bases respectively, with 8 bases between them. The CDR3 is CASSLGSAEAFF. In DNA form, the CDR3 reads TGTGCCAGCAGCTTGGGCTCCGCTGAAGCTTTCTTT.

This clonotype has a count of ten or more. The V gene is TRBV4-1, the J gene TRBJ2-1; 9 positions match TRBD2. Losses at the gene ends were 1 base for V and 2 bases for J; bases not matched to a gene: 3. CDR1 MGHRA and CDR2 YSYEKL come from the germline V gene. CDR3 length: 16 residues. This chain's CDR3 is CASSQGAGGPYNEQFF. The CDR3 DNA follows: TGCGCCAGCAGCCAAGGGGCGGGAGGGCCCTACAATGAGCAGTTCTTC.

This clonotype was recorded many times. CDR3 amino acids: CASSYSSNGGTYEQYF. The CDR3 bases are TGTGCCAGCAGTTACTCGAGTAATGGAGGGACCTACGAGCAGTACTTC. The rearrangement uses TRBV6-5 and TRBJ2-7; tentative D call: TRBD2 (6 bases). The CDR3 is 16 residues long. CDR1 and CDR2 (germline): MNHEY, SVGAGI. V lost 0 bases to trimming and J lost 2 bases, with 14 bases between them.

This clonotype was recorded a few times. The V call is TRBV20-1, the J call TRBJ2-2, with 8 bases lining up with TRBD1. From germline, CDR1 is DFQATT and CDR2 SNEGSKA (reference sequence). The CDR3 contains 13 residues. V lost 6 bases, J lost 7 bases, and 7 bases stayed unmatched. CDR3 DNA sequence: TGCAGTGCCTCGGACAGGGTGGACGGGGAGCTGTTTTTT. Its translation is CSASDRVDGELFF.

This clonotype appeared many times. The chain combines TRBV10-2 with TRBJ2-5, with 9 bases fitting TRBD1. Per germline, CDR1 WSHSY and CDR2 SAAADI. This CDR3 region has 18 residues. The trim removed 0 bases at V and 3 bases at J, leaving 11 bases unmatched. DNA for the CDR3: TGCGCCAGCAGTGAGTCGGGCGGTGACAGGGGGTTCGAAGAGACCCAGTACTTC. Its protein is CASSESGGDRGFEETQYF.

The table lists this clonotype with a few counts. J is TRBJ2-5 and V is TRBV14; D gene unclear. The CDR3 runs 13 residues. The V and J ends lost 2 bases and 4 bases respectively, with 8 bases between them. Germline V CDR1 and CDR2: SGHDN, FVKESK. The CDR3 region is CASSQRQTETQYF. The CDR3 coding sequence is TGTGCCAGCAGCCAACGACAAACAGAGACCCAGTACTTC.

The table lists this clonotype with many counts. The chain recombines TRBV5-6 with TRBJ2-5; D tentatively reads TRBD1 or TRBD2 (5 bases each). This CDR3 region has 15 residues. CDR1 is SGHDT and CDR2 is YYEEEE in the germline V gene. Trimming cost V 1 base and J 2 bases, with 12 bases left between them. The CDR3 reads CASSLIPGPQETQYF. Here the CDR3 DNA reads TGTGCCAGCAGCTTGATCCCGGGACCACAAGAGACCCAGTACTTC.

The J gene is TRBJ1-1, the V gene TRBV5-1; TRBD1 aligns across 10 bases. CDR1 is SGHRS, CDR2 YFSETQ, per germline. V was pared by 4 bases and J by 0 bases, with 6 bases of the junction left unmatched. This CDR3 is built from 16 residues. The CDR3 loop is CASSRGQGVMNTEAFF. Here the CDR3 DNA reads TGCGCCAGCAGCCGCGGACAGGGGGTTATGAACACTGAAGCTTTCTTT.

This clonotype was seen a handful of times. The chain carries TRBV7-6 and TRBJ2-7; unclear D gene. V was trimmed by 2 bases and J by 0 bases, leaving 8 bases between them. The CDR3 contains 14 residues. The germline gives CDR1 SGHVS, CDR2 FNYEAQ. The CDR3 spells CASSLTGSSYEQYF. The CDR3 coding sequence is TGTGCCAGCAGCTTAACGGGTAGCTCCTACGAGCAGTACTTC.